This entry is about one TCR beta chain. The antigen this receptor binds is unknown. There are no base qualities to consult, and no much larger clone falls within one base. CDR1 and CDR2, per the germline V gene, are SGHDT and YYEEEE. The junction shows trimming of 5 bases on V and 11 bases on J, and the gene matches do not reach 12 bases of it. From cysteine to phenylalanine, the CDR3 is 13 amino acids long. The CDR3 DNA has 39 bases and is translated from base 1. The data belong to a study of blood T cell repertoires in COVID-19 (dated by TCRdb to between 2020 and 2021). About the study as a whole: Samples from collaborators originated in the United States, Italy and Spain and spanned both the acute and convalescent phases of COVID-19. The prospective study material was composed of cDNA or gDNA derived from T cells, B-cell-depleted T cells, or PBMCs. Deeply sampled blood TCRbeta repertoires from subjects exposed to, actively infected with, or recovered from COVID-19 were included in the dataset. A freely available public database, intended as a resource for researchers studying the immune response to SARS-CoV-2, is where the repertoires were released. The samples were drawn from the first 160 participants of the ongoing ImmuneRACE study and from some 1,300 subjects provided by 6 global collaborators. Sample metadata almost always included a de-identified subject ID, COVID-19 status, age in years and sex. Where available, HLA class I and class II types were taken from metadata supplied by the sample provider and were not determined by assay-based typing. The paper as a whole reports these results and caveats: The quantity of clinical and demographic metadata differed by source and by participant and was supplied without curation.

The immunoSEQ Assay, a bias-controlled multiplex PCR, was used to amplify TCRbeta CDR3 regions from genomic DNA. Processing in the source paper ran as follows. The number of nucleated cells in each sample was estimated from the amplification of reference gene primers within the assay. Sequence reads were collapsed and filtered to measure the absolute abundance of every unique TCRbeta CDR3 rearrangement. For each sample, productive Simpson clonality was calculated by taking the square root of Simpson's diversity index across productive rearrangements. TCRdb provides this immuneACCESS table in a form limited to in-frame rearrangements. Some clones are lacking; in checked studies, under half of them reflect an unresolved V gene, and why the rest are absent is not known. Clonal size and the V and J genes are those of that table, whereas D and trimming came from the DNA. Recorded for this sample are 100,000 to 130,000 clones; 85% to 95% of them occurred a single time. The ten biggest clones cover 1% to 1.5% of the sample.

The collaborating institutions used their own protocols to collect whole blood in K2EDTA tubes. For TCRbeta analysis, collaborators shipped samples in one of three forms: frozen whole blood, isolated PBMCs, or DNA extracted from either of those sample types. This receptor was taken from a woman aged 25 to 45 with acute or convalescent COVID-19. Sequences were obtained from peripheral blood. In this chain, TRBV5-6 is recombined with TRBJ2-7; 8 junctional bases match TRBD1. The DNA sequence is TGTGCCAGCAGGGGGACAGGACAACGGTCTGAGTACTTC. It specifies CASRGTGQRSEYF.